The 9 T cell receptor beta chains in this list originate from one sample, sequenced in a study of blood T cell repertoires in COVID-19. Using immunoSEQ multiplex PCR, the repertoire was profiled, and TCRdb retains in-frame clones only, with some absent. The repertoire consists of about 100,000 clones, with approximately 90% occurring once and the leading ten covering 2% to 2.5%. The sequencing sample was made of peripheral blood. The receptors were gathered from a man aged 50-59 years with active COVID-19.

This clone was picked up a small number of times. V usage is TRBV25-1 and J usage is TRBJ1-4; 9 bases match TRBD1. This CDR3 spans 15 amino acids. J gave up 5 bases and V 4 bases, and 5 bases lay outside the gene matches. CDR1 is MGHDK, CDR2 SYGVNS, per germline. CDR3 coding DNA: TGTGCCAGCAGTGGGTCCGGGACAGGGAATGAAAAACTGTTTTTT. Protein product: CASSGSGTGNEKLFF.

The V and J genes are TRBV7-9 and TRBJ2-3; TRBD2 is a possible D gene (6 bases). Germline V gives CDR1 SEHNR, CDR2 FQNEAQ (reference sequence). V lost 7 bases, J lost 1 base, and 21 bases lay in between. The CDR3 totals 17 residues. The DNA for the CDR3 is TGTGCCAGCACCCGAATGGAGCGGGCGGCCGGCACAGATACGCAGTATTTT. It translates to CASTRMERAAGTDTQYF.

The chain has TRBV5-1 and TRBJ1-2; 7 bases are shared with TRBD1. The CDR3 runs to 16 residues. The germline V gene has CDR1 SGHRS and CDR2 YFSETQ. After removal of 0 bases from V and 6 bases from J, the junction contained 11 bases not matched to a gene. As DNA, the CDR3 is TGCGCCAGCAGCTTGGGACAGGGCACGGCGCAGGATGGCTACACCTTC. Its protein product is CASSLGQGTAQDGYTF.

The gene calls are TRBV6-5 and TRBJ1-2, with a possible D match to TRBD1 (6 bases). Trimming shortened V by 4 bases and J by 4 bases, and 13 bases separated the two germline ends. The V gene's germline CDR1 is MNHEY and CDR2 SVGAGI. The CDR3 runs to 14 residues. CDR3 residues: CASSSYRVLYGYTF. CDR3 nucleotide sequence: TGTGCCAGCAGTTCGTACAGGGTTCTCTATGGCTACACCTTC.

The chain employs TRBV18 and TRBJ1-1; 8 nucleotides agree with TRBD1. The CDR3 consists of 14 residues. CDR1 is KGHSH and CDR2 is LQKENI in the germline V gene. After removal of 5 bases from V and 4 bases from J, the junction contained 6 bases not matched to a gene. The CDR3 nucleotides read TGTGCCAGCTCAAAGGACAGGGTGAGCACTGAAGCTTTCTTT. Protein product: CASSKDRVSTEAFF.

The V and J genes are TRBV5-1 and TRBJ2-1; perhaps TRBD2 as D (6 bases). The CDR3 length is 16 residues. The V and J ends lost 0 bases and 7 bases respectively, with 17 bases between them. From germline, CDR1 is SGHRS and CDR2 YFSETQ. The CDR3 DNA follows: TGCGCCAGCAGCTTGGTCTCGGGAGTCGCTTCAAATGAGCAGTTCTTC. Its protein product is CASSLVSGVASNEQFF.

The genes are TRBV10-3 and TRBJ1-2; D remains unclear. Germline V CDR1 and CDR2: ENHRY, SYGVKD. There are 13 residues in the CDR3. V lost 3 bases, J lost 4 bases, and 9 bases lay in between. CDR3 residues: CAISEAGGYGYTF. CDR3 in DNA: TGTGCCATCAGTGAAGCAGGAGGCTATGGCTACACCTTC.

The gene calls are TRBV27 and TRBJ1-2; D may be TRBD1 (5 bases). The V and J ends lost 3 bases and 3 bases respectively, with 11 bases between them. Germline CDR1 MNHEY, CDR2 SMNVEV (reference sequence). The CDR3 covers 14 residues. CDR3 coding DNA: TGTGCCAGCAGTTTTAGGGGCTCAGACTATGGCTACACCTTC. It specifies CASSFRGSDYGYTF.

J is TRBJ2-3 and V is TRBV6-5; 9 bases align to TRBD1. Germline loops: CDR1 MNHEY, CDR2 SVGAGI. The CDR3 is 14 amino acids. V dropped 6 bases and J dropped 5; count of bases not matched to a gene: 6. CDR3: CASRRDRVEDTQYF. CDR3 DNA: TGTGCCAGCAGAAGGGACAGGGTCGAAGATACGCAGTATTTT.